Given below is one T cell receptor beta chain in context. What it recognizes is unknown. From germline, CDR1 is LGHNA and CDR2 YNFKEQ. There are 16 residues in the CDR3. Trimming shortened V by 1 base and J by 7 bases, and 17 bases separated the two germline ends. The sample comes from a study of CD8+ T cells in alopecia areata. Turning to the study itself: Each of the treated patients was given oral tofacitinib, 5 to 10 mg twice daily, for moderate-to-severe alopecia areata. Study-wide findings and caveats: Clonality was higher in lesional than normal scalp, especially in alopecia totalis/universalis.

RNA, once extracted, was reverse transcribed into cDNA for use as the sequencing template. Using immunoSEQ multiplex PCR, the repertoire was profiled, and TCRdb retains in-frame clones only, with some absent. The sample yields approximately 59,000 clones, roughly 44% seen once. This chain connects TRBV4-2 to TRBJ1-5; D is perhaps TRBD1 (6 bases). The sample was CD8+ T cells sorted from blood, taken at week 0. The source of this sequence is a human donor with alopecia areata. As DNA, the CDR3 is TGTGCCAGCAGCCAAGCAGCGATCAGGGGAGAACAGCCCCAGCATTTT. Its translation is CASSQAAIRGEQPQHF.